This T cell receptor (beta chain) came from a study of blood T cell repertoires in COVID-19. Data came from immunoSEQ multiplex PCR; TCRdb stores just in-frame clones and leaves some out. The repertoire holds 150,000 to 200,000 clones, with 70% to 90% as singletons. The material sequenced was peripheral blood. The sequence was collected from a man aged 55 to 70 with active or convalescent COVID-19.

CDR3 sequence: CASSLGLAVDTQYF. CDR3 DNA: TGTGCCAGCAGCTTAGGCCTAGCGGTGGATACGCAGTATTTT. The chain carries TRBV7-9 and TRBJ2-3; TRBD2 agrees at 7 bases. Germline loops: CDR1 SEHNR, CDR2 FQNEAQ (reference sequence). The CDR3 contains 14 residues. V dropped 1 base and J dropped 6; count of bases not matched to a gene: 4.